This TCR beta chain stems from a study of blood T cell repertoires in COVID-19. The overall study: Samples taken during acute and convalescent COVID-19 were collected in the United States, Italy and Spain. PBMCs, B-cell-depleted T cells, or T cells provided the cDNA or gDNA that made up the material.

From germline, CDR1 is MNHEY and CDR2 SMNVEV (reference sequence). Losses at the gene ends were 6 bases for V and 0 bases for J; bases not matched to a gene: 10. The CDR3 length is 16 residues. This clone appeared a single time. The protocol was immunoSEQ multiplex PCR, while the TCRdb copy is restricted to in-frame clones and leaves out a portion. The data hold some 150,000 clones, with 84% observed a single time. The genes are TRBV27 and TRBJ2-7, with 8 nucleotides matching TRBD1. The TCR was taken from a woman aged 60-70 years with acute or convalescent COVID-19. The source material was peripheral blood. The CDR3 loop is CASSLRTGSYSYEQYF. CDR3 sequence (DNA): TGTGCCAGCAGCCTCCGGACAGGGTCCTACTCCTACGAGCAGTACTTC.